Below, 22 T cell receptor beta chains from the same sample are listed, as sequenced in a study of T cell responses to AZD1222 COVID-19 vaccine. Data came from immunoSEQ multiplex PCR; TCRdb stores just in-frame clones and leaves some out. The sample carries over 80,000 clones, roughly nine tenths recorded once. The sequencing used peripheral blood, collected 28 days after the second AZD1222 dose. The receptors were sampled from an adult who received the AZD1222 COVID-19 vaccine.

This chain uses TRBV7-3 with TRBJ2-1, with a possible D match to TRBD2 (5 bases). This CDR3 spans 14 amino acids. Trimming left V 0 bases short and J 6 bases short, with 9 bases between. Germline CDR1 and CDR2: SGHTA and FQGTGA. This CDR3 is CASSLTLASNEQFF. In DNA, the CDR3 is TGTGCCAGCAGCTTAACCCTAGCTTCCAATGAGCAGTTCTTC. Using reference TRBV7-3 and TRBJ2-1 for the parts outside the CDR3, the full variable domain is GAGVSQTPSNKVTEKGKYVELRCDPISGHTALYWYRQSLGQGPEFLIYFQGTGAADDSGLPNDRFFAVRPEGSVSTLKIQRTERGDSAVYLCASSLTLASNEQFFGPGTRLTVL.

The gene calls are TRBV15 and TRBJ1-5; maybe TRBD1 (5 bases). The V gene's germline CDR1 is LNHNV and CDR2 YYDKDF (reference sequence). V lost 1 base and J lost 1, with 5 bases in between. The CDR3 is made up of 14 amino acids. This CDR3 reads CATSRGGSNQPQHF. CDR3 sequence (DNA): TGTGCCACCAGCAGAGGGGGGAGCAATCAGCCCCAGCATTTT.

The chain uses TRBV19 and TRBJ1-1, with D possibly TRBD1 on 6 matching bases. CDR3 length: 16 residues. V dropped 7 bases and J dropped 2 bases, with 20 bases sitting between them. Germline V CDR1 and CDR2: LNHDA, SQIVND (reference sequence). The CDR3 nucleotides read TGTGCCAGTACTACCGGCAGGGGCGGGCCCAACACTGAAGCTTTCTTT. Residues: CASTTGRGGPNTEAFF.

This clone was seen a few times. The chain has TRBV7-6 and TRBJ1-1, with TRBD1 matching 7 bases. The germline V gene has CDR1 SGHVS and CDR2 FNYEAQ. This CDR3 has 15 residues. J lost 4 bases, V lost 1 base, and 6 bases had no gene match. CDR3 region: CASSLDTGEGTEAFF. The CDR3 bases are TGTGCCAGCAGCTTAGATACAGGGGAGGGCACTGAAGCTTTCTTT.

The chain's CDR3 is CASSPTSFSIGTQYF. As DNA, the CDR3 is TGTGCCAGCAGCCCGACTAGCTTCAGTATTGGTACGCAGTATTTT. This rearrangement joins TRBV6-5 to TRBJ2-3; 7 positions match TRBD2. CDR1 is MNHEY, CDR2 SVGAGI, per germline. Trimming cost V 6 bases and J 8 bases; bases outside gene matches: 14. The CDR3 is 15 amino acids.

The chain uses TRBV30 and TRBJ1-2, with TRBD1 as a possible D gene (6 bases). Trimming removed 3 bases at V and 2 bases at J, with 10 bases between. Looked up from germline, CDR1 is GTSNPN and CDR2 is SVGIG (reference sequence). The CDR3 has 13 residues. CDR3 region: CAWRQTGNYGYTF. CDR3 coding DNA: TGTGCCTGGAGGCAAACAGGGAACTATGGCTACACCTTC. Full variable domain (remainder filled in from reference TRBV30 and TRBJ1-2): SQTIHQWPATLVQPVGSPLSLECTVEGTSNPNLYWYRQAAGRGLQLLFYSVGIGQISSEVPQNLSASRPQDRQFILSSKKLLLSDSGFYLCAWRQTGNYGYTFGSGTRLTVV.

J is TRBJ2-7 and V is TRBV2; tentative D call: TRBD2 (5 bases). The germline CDR1 and CDR2 sequences are SNHLY and FYNNEI. CDR3 size: 12 residues. V was clipped by 9 bases and J by 1 base, with 10 bases between them. The CDR3 coding sequence is TGTGCCAGTGTGCGGGTTTCCTACGAGCAGTACTTC. Protein sequence: CASVRVSYEQYF.

The genes are TRBV19 and TRBJ2-3; 13 bases map to TRBD2. J lost 3 bases, V lost 3 bases, and 12 bases had no gene match. The CDR3 is made up of 19 amino acids. Germline V gives CDR1 LNHDA, CDR2 SQIVND (reference sequence). The CDR3 reads CASSISRLAGGLPTDTQYF. The CDR3 DNA reads TGTGCCAGTAGTATCAGCCGACTAGCGGGAGGACTTCCGACAGATACGCAGTATTTT.

This chain joins TRBV2 and TRBJ1-5, with TRBD1 matching over 7 bases. This CDR3 is built from 14 residues. Trimming removed 6 bases from V and 3 bases from J; junction bases left unmatched: 5. CDR1 is SNHLY and CDR2 is FYNNEI in the germline V gene. CDR3 protein: CASSPGTDNQPQHF. DNA for the CDR3: TGTGCCAGCAGCCCCGGGACAGACAATCAGCCCCAGCATTTT.

In DNA, the CDR3 is TGCGCCAGCAGCTTTTTCCCAAACGACTACGAGCAGTACTTC. It specifies CASSFFPNDYEQYF. The chain carries TRBV5-1 and TRBJ2-7; D unresolved. The CDR3 runs 14 residues. Germline V gene sequence: CDR1 SGHRS, CDR2 YFSETQ. V lost 2 bases and J 3 bases, leaving 12 bases between the germline ends.

The table lists this clone with a count of one. V gene TRBV6-2 or TRBV6-3 combines with J gene TRBJ2-5, with 7 bases lining up with TRBD2. Germline values: CDR1 MNHEY, CDR2 SVGEGT. This CDR3 is 15 amino acids long. J gave up 5 bases and V 5 bases, and 11 bases lay outside the gene matches. The CDR3 bases are TGTGCCAGCAGTGCCTGGGGCGGGAGAGGGGAGACCCAGTACTTC. It yields the protein CASSAWGGRGETQYF.

The J gene is TRBJ2-3, the V gene TRBV6-6; TRBD1 matches 12 bases. Losses at the gene ends were 6 bases for V and 3 bases for J; bases not matched to a gene: 19. Germline-derived CDR1 and CDR2 are MNHNY and SVGAGI (reference sequence). This CDR3 has 20 residues. CDR3 coding DNA: TGTGCCAGCAGCCCACCGAGGGACAGGGGGCGTAGCGGGAGTACAGATACGCAGTATTTT. Protein: CASSPPRDRGRSGSTDTQYF.

This rearrangement joins TRBV28 to TRBJ2-2, with D perhaps TRBD1 (5 bases). The CDR3 spans 15 residues. Germline values: CDR1 MDHEN, CDR2 SYDVKM. V was pared by 6 bases and J by 4 bases, with 15 bases between. The CDR3 bases are TGTGCCAGCAGGGCCCGGACACTTAGCACCGGGGAGCTGTTTTTT. Residues: CASRARTLSTGELFF.

The V and J genes are TRBV19 and TRBJ2-1, with 10 bases aligning to TRBD2. After removal of 1 base from V and 2 bases from J, the junction contained 8 bases not matched to a gene. CDR1 is LNHDA, CDR2 SQIVND, per germline (reference sequence). This CDR3 spans 18 amino acids. The CDR3 nucleotides are TGTGCCAGTAGTATAGCCAGCCCTCTAGCGGGAGCCTACAATGAGCAGTTCTTC. Translating it yields CASSIASPLAGAYNEQFF. The full variable domain, in which reference TRBV19 and TRBJ2-1 provide the parts outside the CDR3, is DGGITQSPKYLFRKEGQNVTLSCEQNLNHDAMYWYRQDPGQGLRLIYYSQIVNDFQKGDIAEGYSVSREKKESFPLTVTSAQKNPTAFYLCASSIASPLAGAYNEQFFGPGTRLTVL.

The chain carries TRBV4-3 and TRBJ2-3; 7 nucleotides line up with TRBD1. The CDR3 consists of 16 residues. Germline assignment: CDR1 LGHNA and CDR2 YSLEER. Unmatched junction bases numbered 8, after V lost 4 bases and J lost 1 base. Written as DNA, the CDR3 is TGCGCCAGCAGCCGCGGGCAGGGGGTCGGCACAGATACGCAGTATTTT. It codes for CASSRGQGVGTDTQYF.

This chain links TRBV2 with TRBJ1-5; D gene unclear. The CDR3 sequence is 15 residues long. Per germline, CDR1 SNHLY and CDR2 FYNNEI. V lost 4 bases to trimming and J lost 0 bases, with 10 bases between them. The CDR3 bases are TGTGCCAGCAGTGCCCGGCAGAATAGCAATCAGCCCCAGCATTTT. Protein sequence: CASSARQNSNQPQHF.

The chain is built from TRBV3-1 (or the pseudogene TRBV3-2) and TRBJ1-2; 7 bases agree with TRBD1. The CDR3 extends over 15 amino acids. Germline assignment: CDR1 LGHDT and CDR2 YNNKEL (reference sequence). With V trimmed by 4 bases and J by 5 bases, 10 bases remained unmatched. CDR3 in DNA: TGTGCCAGCAGCCGCCAAGCCCCACAGGGGTATGGCTACACCTTC. Protein product: CASSRQAPQGYGYTF.

The chain is built from TRBV7-9 and TRBJ1-4; 11 bases match TRBD1. This CDR3 region has 15 residues. CDR1 is SEHNR and CDR2 is FQNEAQ in the germline V gene (reference sequence). J gave up 8 bases and V 0 bases, and 2 bases lay outside the gene matches. CDR3 in amino acids: CASSLADRGREKLFF. DNA for the CDR3: TGTGCCAGCAGCTTAGCGGACAGGGGGCGAGAAAAACTGTTTTTT.

V gene TRBV7-9 combines with J gene TRBJ1-2; D perhaps matches TRBD1 (6 bases). The CDR3 spans 13 residues. CDR1 SEHNR and CDR2 FQNEAQ come from the germline V gene (reference sequence). Deletions cut 8 bases from V and 5 bases from J, with 15 bases between. The CDR3 DNA is TGTGCCAGCGGACTCGGGACACATTATGGCTACACCTTC. This translates into CASGLGTHYGYTF.

The gene calls are TRBV7-9 and TRBJ1-5, with D hard to call. The CDR3 contains 16 residues. Trimming removed 5 bases from V and 5 bases from J, with 19 bases in between. Looked up from germline, CDR1 is SEHNR and CDR2 is FQNEAQ (reference sequence). The CDR3 is CASSLNPRYTDQPQHF. The DNA of the CDR3 is TGTGCCAGCAGCCTTAACCCTCGTTACACGGATCAGCCCCAGCATTTT.

The chain employs TRBV5-1 and TRBJ2-3, with 8 bases that match TRBD2. This CDR3 is 17 amino acids long. V gave up 9 bases and J gave up 2 bases; unmatched junction bases: 17. In germline, CDR1 is SGHRS, CDR2 YFSETQ. The CDR3 DNA reads as TGCGCCAACCTCGCACGGACTAGCCCTGGTCACACAGATACGCAGTATTTT. It yields the protein CANLARTSPGHTDTQYF.

This chain connects TRBV9 to TRBJ2-7; D is possibly TRBD2 (5 bases). CDR1 is SGDLS and CDR2 is YYNGEE in the germline V gene. The CDR3 extends over 11 amino acids. V lost 7 bases, J lost 4 bases, and 9 bases lay in between. The CDR3 region has the DNA TGTGCCAGCGCCTCGGGATACGAGCAGTACTTC. Its protein is CASASGYEQYF.